Below are 15 T cell receptor beta chains sequenced from a single sample in a study of cytomegalovirus exposure and HLA in healthy donors. In the PCR, 60 Vbeta and 13 Jbeta primers were used. Here immunoSEQ multiplex PCR was the method, and the copy in TCRdb shows in-frame clones only, minus some. The sample includes a few hundred thousand clones, about 90% seen only once; the top ten take roughly 2.1%. The sample consisted of PBMCs. These TCRs come from a woman younger than 30 in good health and CMV-seronegative.

The V gene is TRBV9, the J gene TRBJ2-3; 9 nucleotides align to TRBD2. V shed 0 bases and J 5 bases; nucleotides not matched to a gene: 10. Germline-derived CDR1 and CDR2 are SGDLS and YYNGEE. CDR3 length equals 17 residues. The CDR3 DNA reads TGTGCCAGCAGCGTAGCTCGAGCGGGGGGTGTGGAAGATACGCAGTATTTT. This codes for CASSVARAGGVEDTQYF.

The genes are TRBV2 and TRBJ2-3, with 9 bases that match TRBD2. The CDR3 runs to 14 residues. The germline V gene encodes CDR1 SNHLY and CDR2 FYNNEI. CDR3 in amino acids: CARGGGAWTDTQYF. The CDR3 nucleotides are TGTGCGAGGGGCGGGGGGGCCTGGACAGATACGCAGTATTTT.

Of note for this clone: Other DNA sequences from this sample encode an identical CDR3 as well. The J gene is TRBJ2-7, the V gene TRBV5-6; D is perhaps TRBD2 (6 bases). Germline V gives CDR1 SGHDT, CDR2 YYEEEE. V shed 0 bases and J shed 4 bases, with 8 bases lying between them. CDR3 length: 13 residues. The CDR3 sequence: CASSLAGSYEQYF. The CDR3, as DNA: TGTGCCAGCAGCTTGGCCGGGAGTTACGAGCAGTACTTC.

A note on this clone: Other DNA sequences in this sample translate to the same CDR3. Here the CDR3 DNA reads TGTGCCAGCATAAGGGACAGGGGTTTGAACACTGAAGCTTTCTTT. Translation: CASIRDRGLNTEAFF. V gene TRBV25-1 combines with J gene TRBJ1-1, with 10 positions matching TRBD1. The CDR3 contains 15 residues. Unmatched junction bases numbered 5, after V lost 7 bases and J lost 0 bases. Germline CDR1 and CDR2: MGHDK and SYGVNS. Looking up the rest from reference TRBV25-1 and TRBJ1-1 gives the full variable domain: EADIYQTPRYLVIGTGKKITLECSQTMGHDKMYWYQQDPGMELHLIHYSYGVNSTEKGDLSSESTVSRIRTEHFPLTLESARPSHTSQYLCASIRDRGLNTEAFFGQGTRLTVV.

The V and J genes are TRBV18 and TRBJ2-1; TRBD2 matches 7 bases. Unmatched junction bases numbered 9, after V lost 4 bases and J lost 0 bases. The length of the CDR3 is 17 residues. Looked up from germline, CDR1 is KGHSH and CDR2 is LQKENI. CDR3 amino acids: CASSRGASGLSYNEQFF. In DNA, the CDR3 is TGTGCCAGCTCACGGGGCGCTAGCGGCCTCTCCTACAATGAGCAGTTCTTC.

The rearrangement links TRBV7-6 to TRBJ2-7, with D uncertain. The length of the CDR3 is 15 residues. CDR1 and CDR2 (germline): SGHVS, FNYEAQ. V lost 2 bases and J 3 bases, leaving 14 bases between the germline ends. CDR3 bases: TGTGCCAGCAGCTTATACGTTCAGTCTTACTACGAGCAGTACTTC. Protein sequence: CASSLYVQSYYEQYF.

On this clone itself: This sample also contains other DNA sequences that code for the same CDR3. The chain joins TRBV7-9 to TRBJ2-7, with D possibly being TRBD2 (6 bases). Germline V gene data show CDR1 as SEHNR and CDR2 as FQNEAQ (reference sequence). The CDR3 spans 13 residues. The V end lost 0 bases, the J end lost 4 bases, and 7 bases lay between the germline ends. CDR3 loop: CASSLAGGYEQYF. The CDR3 nucleotides read TGTGCCAGCAGCTTAGCGGGGGGTTACGAGCAGTACTTC.

This chain joins TRBV5-1 and TRBJ1-4, with a possible D match to TRBD1 (6 bases). V lost 0 bases and J 5 bases, leaving 11 bases between the germline ends. The CDR3 loop spans 15 amino acids. CDR1 SGHRS and CDR2 YFSETQ come from the germline V gene. For the CDR3, the DNA is TGCGCCAGCAGCTTGGGAGGGGGGGCGAATGAAAAACTGTTTTTT. Its protein product is CASSLGGGANEKLFF.

The chain joins TRBV12-5 to TRBJ1-5; TRBD1 aligns across 7 bases. Per the germline V gene, CDR1 is LGHNT and CDR2 is FRNRAP. The V gene end was trimmed by 0 bases and the J gene end by 5 bases; junction bases not matched to a gene: 10. The CDR3 is 17 amino acids. The CDR3 nucleotides are TGTGCTAGTGGTTTGGTACTAGTCAGGGGGTCAGATCAGCCCCAGCATTTT. Translation: CASGLVLVRGSDQPQHF.

The chain uses TRBV21-1 and TRBJ2-5; the table's D call of TRBD1 was not tested on the DNA. TRBV21-1 corresponds to a pseudogene. This CDR3 spans 15 amino acids. This CDR3 reads CASSKFGQVEETQYF. The CDR3 coding sequence is TGTGCCAGCAGCAAATTTGGACAGGTGGAGGAGACCCAGTACTTC.

This clone came up once. The V and J genes are TRBV10-3 and TRBJ1-2, with D unclear. Germline lookup yields CDR1 ENHRY and CDR2 SYGVKD. Deletions cut 0 bases from V and 6 bases from J, with 8 bases between. The CDR3 runs to 13 residues. The CDR3 region has the DNA TGTGCCATCAGTGAGTCGTTATCCGATGGCTACACCTTC. Translated: CAISESLSDGYTF.

This chain joins TRBV19 and TRBJ1-1, with 7 bases identical to TRBD1. Germline CDR1 reads LNHDA; CDR2 reads SQIVND (reference sequence). V was pared by 3 bases and J by 3 bases, with 4 bases of the junction left unmatched. The CDR3 covers 14 residues. The chain's CDR3 is CASSIRDRDTEAFF. The CDR3 region has the DNA TGTGCCAGTAGTATCCGCGACAGGGACACTGAAGCTTTCTTT.

Regarding this clone: One end of the junction varies from germline; a read error may be responsible. In the same sample, other DNA sequences code for this CDR3. The genes are TRBV27 and TRBJ1-6; D gene unclear. This CDR3 spans 12 amino acids. The germline gives CDR1 MNHEY, CDR2 SMNVEV (reference sequence). The CDR3: CAGRVQNSPLHF. CDR3 coding DNA: TGTGCCGGCCGGGTACAAAATTCCCCCCTCCACTTT.

This sequence joins TRBV7-9 and TRBJ1-3; 9 bases are a match to TRBD1. This CDR3 region has 17 residues. V lost 5 bases to trimming and J lost 4 bases; unmatched junction nucleotides: 12. In germline, CDR1 is SEHNR, CDR2 FQNEAQ (reference sequence). CDR3 in DNA: TGTGCCAGCAGCCCTAAAACAGGGGGCAAGTTCGGAAACACCATATATTTT. It translates to CASSPKTGGKFGNTIYF.

The V gene is TRBV19, the J gene TRBJ2-7; 8 bases fit TRBD2. From germline, CDR1 is LNHDA and CDR2 SQIVND (reference sequence). This CDR3 region has 15 residues. Trimming took 3 bases from V and 2 from J; bases not matched to a gene: 6. CDR3 nucleotides: TGTGCCAGTAGTATGCTCGGGGGGGCCCCCTACGAGCAGTACTTC. Translating gives CASSMLGGAPYEQYF. Supplemented by reference TRBV19 and TRBJ2-7, the full variable domain reads DGGITQSPKYLFRKEGQNVTLSCEQNLNHDAMYWYRQDPGQGLRLIYYSQIVNDFQKGDIAEGYSVSREKKESFPLTVTSAQKNPTAFYLCASSMLGGAPYEQYFGPGTRLTVT.